One and the same sample provided the 6 T cell receptor beta chains below, sequenced in a study of cytomegalovirus exposure and HLA in healthy donors. The PCR was carried out with 60 Vbeta primers and 13 Jbeta primers. Sequencing used immunoSEQ multiplex PCR; TCRdb keeps in-frame clones, though not all of them. This table holds more than 90,000 clones, under 80% found once. The specimen sequenced was PBMCs. These receptors were collected from a man between 35 and 55 years old in good health and CMV-seronegative.

The chain employs TRBV19 and TRBJ2-2; 8 bases agree with TRBD2. Per germline, CDR1 LNHDA and CDR2 SQIVND (reference sequence). The CDR3 loop spans 16 amino acids. Trimming removed 4 bases from V and 6 bases from J; junction bases left unmatched: 10. Here the CDR3 DNA reads TGTGCCAGTAGTAATAGCCAGCGGGAGATCCCCGGGGAGCTGTTTTTT. Protein sequence: CASSNSQREIPGELFF.

This chain uses TRBV28 with TRBJ1-2; no firm D call. This CDR3 has 16 amino acids. V lost 7 bases and J lost 4, with 22 bases in between. Germline V CDR1 and CDR2: MDHEN, SYDVKM. DNA for the CDR3: TGTGCCAGCACCCAAAGAGGGTTCGCCGGATTCTATGGCTACACCTTC. Its translation: CASTQRGFAGFYGYTF.

The V and J genes are TRBV7-6 and TRBJ2-5, with TRBD1 matching over 7 bases. The CDR3 runs 14 residues. Germline CDR1 reads SGHVS; CDR2 reads FNYEAQ. The J segment lost 5 bases and the V segment lost 5 bases, leaving 8 bases of the junction unmatched. The CDR3 DNA is TGTGCCAGCAGCCCGCAGGGCAGGGGGGAGACCCAGTACTTC. Protein: CASSPQGRGETQYF.

In this sample, this clone turned up a few times. The chain has TRBV9 and TRBJ2-1; TRBD2 matches at 8 bases. J lost 6 bases, V lost 3 bases, and 14 bases had no gene match. The CDR3 totals 17 residues. In germline, CDR1 is SGDLS, CDR2 YYNGEE. CDR3 sequence (DNA): TGTGCCAGCAGCGCCTACTCCGGGACTAGTGTCCCCAATGAGCAGTTCTTC. It encodes CASSAYSGTSVPNEQFF.

The chain employs TRBV6-6 and TRBJ2-7, with TRBD1 as a possible D gene (6 bases). The CDR3 contains 14 residues. Germline CDR1 is MNHNY and CDR2 is SVGAGI (reference sequence). V was pared by 4 bases and J by 3 bases, with 13 bases between. The CDR3 DNA is TGTGCCAGCAGTTCGTCGACAGGAGACTACGAGCAGTACTTC. Its translation is CASSSSTGDYEQYF.

This clone was observed a single time. V usage is TRBV6-6 and J usage is TRBJ2-7; 9 nucleotides agree with TRBD1. This CDR3 has 15 residues. With V trimmed by 5 bases and J by 3 bases, 8 bases remained unmatched. The germline CDR1 and CDR2 sequences are MNHNY and SVGAGI (reference sequence). In DNA, the CDR3 is TGTGCCAGCAGTGGGCCGGGACAGGGTTACTACGAGCAGTACTTC. Encoded protein: CASSGPGQGYYEQYF.